This T cell receptor beta chain is drawn from a study of T cells in Graves' hyperthyroidism and ophthalmopathy. CDR1 and CDR2 (germline): SGHVS, FQNEAQ. CDR3 size: 14 residues. Trimming removed 7 bases from V and 5 bases from J, with 17 bases in between. Amplified TCR beta CDR3 regions derived from RNA transcripts. HTBI primers were the set used in a first-round RT-PCR of the TCR CDR3. TCRdb ran MiXCR on the multiplex PCR reads and lists one entry per CDR3 protein. In the table there are about 160,000 distinct CDR3 sequences, about a tenth of which are singletons. Whole-study findings and limits: Most clonotypes expanded in thyroid above 0.001 were likewise present in blood.

This clonotype was counted ten times or more. Antigen unknown. The sample of blood was obtained at first hyperthyroidism diagnosis (before any ophthalmopathy symptoms). Sequences were obtained from blood. The J gene is TRBJ1-1, the V gene TRBV7-8; D ambiguous. The clonotype originates from a woman younger than 35 with Graves' hyperthyroidism that later progressed to Graves' ophthalmopathy. The CDR3 DNA reads TGTGCCAGCACCAAAACCCCTGAACGGACTGAAGCTTTCTTT. This translates into CASTKTPERTEAFF.